A selection of T cell receptor beta chains follows, all from one sample in a study of blood T cell repertoires in COVID-19. Sequenced by immunoSEQ multiplex PCR; TCRdb stores in-frame clones only, minus some. The repertoire includes about 120,000 clones, 70% to 80% of them detected once, and 4% sits in the top ten. Material for sequencing was peripheral blood. The receptors were sampled from a woman older than 75 with acute or convalescent COVID-19. Both conserved end residues are part of each CDR3. D genes are given only for firm matches. Some rows have no size entry. The others give once, few or many, or a class for an expanded clone.

abundance	d_gene	v_gene	j_gene	len	CDR3aa	CDR3nt
.	TRBD1	TRBV27	TRBJ2-3	13	CASSLQWRDRKYF	TGTGCCAGCAGTTTACAGTGGCGGGACAGGAAGTATTTT
.	.	TRBV27	TRBJ2-3	12	CASSSYADTQYF	TGTGCCAGCAGTTCTTATGCAGATACGCAGTATTTT
.	TRBD2	TRBV10-3	TRBJ2-3	18	CAISERSGTSGGTDTQYF	TGTGCCATCAGTGAGCGTTCCGGGACTAGCGGGGGCACAGATACGCAGTATTTT
few	.	TRBV4-2	TRBJ2-7	12	CASSTGRGEQYF	TGTGCCAGCAGCACCGGAAGGGGAGAGCAGTACTTC
.	TRBD1	TRBV20-1	TRBJ1-2	11	CSAWTGRGYTF	TGCAGTGCTTGGACAGGGCGAGGCTACACCTTC
few	.	TRBV12-3/TRBV12-4	TRBJ1-5	13	CASSFGNDQPQHF	TGTGCCAGCAGTTTTGGCAATGATCAGCCCCAGCATTTT
.	TRBD1	TRBV6-1	TRBJ1-5	16	CASSETGQGFYQPQHF	TGTGCCAGCAGTGAAACGGGACAGGGGTTTTATCAGCCCCAGCATTTT
.	.	TRBV3-1/TRBV3-2	TRBJ1-6	18	CASSRGQGRGSYNSPLHF	TGTGCCAGCAGCCGGGGTCAGGGCAGGGGTTCCTATAATTCACCCCTCCACTTT
few	.	TRBV5-1	TRBJ2-1	16	CASSTGLDPSENEQFF	TGCGCCAGCAGCACGGGACTGGATCCCTCTGAAAATGAGCAGTTCTTC
.	.	TRBV7-3	TRBJ2-5	13	CASSQRARGTQYF	TGTGCCAGCAGCCAGAGGGCACGGGGGACCCAGTACTTC
.	.	TRBV10-2	TRBJ1-6	13	CASSQTASSPLHF	TGCGCCAGCAGCCAGACAGCCAGTTCACCCCTCCACTTT
.	TRBD2	TRBV6-2/TRBV6-3	TRBJ2-7	16	CASSNDLSGGTYEQYF	TGTGCCAGCAGTAACGACTTAAGCGGGGGTACATACGAGCAGTACTTC
.	.	TRBV9	TRBJ1-4	14	CASSARWGGEKLFF	TGTGCCAGCAGTGCTAGGTGGGGGGGTGAAAAACTGTTTTTT
.	.	TRBV30	TRBJ1-4	12	CAWSVGGEKLFF	TGTGCCTGGAGCGTCGGGGGAGAAAAACTGTTTTTT
once	.	TRBV6-1	TRBJ2-7	14	CASSEVGGYYEQYF	TGTGCCAGCAGTGAAGTCGGGGGTTATTACGAGCAGTACTTC
few	.	TRBV5-6	TRBJ2-5	15	CASSLGFQGQETQYF	TGTGCCAGCAGCTTGGGATTCCAGGGGCAAGAGACCCAGTACTTC
once	.	TRBV13	TRBJ2-7	14	CASSLRRTPYEQYF	TGTGCCAGCAGCTTACGGAGGACCCCCTACGAGCAGTACTTC
.	TRBD1	TRBV9	TRBJ1-1	13	CASKTGQNTEAFF	TGTGCCAGCAAGACAGGGCAGAACACTGAAGCTTTCTTT
.	.	TRBV30	TRBJ1-5	11	CAAGVSQPQHF	TGTGCCGCCGGGGTTTCTCAGCCCCAGCATTTT
once	TRBD1	TRBV7-2	TRBJ2-3	16	CASSPRTGGLTDTQYF	TGTGCCAGCAGCCCCAGGACAGGGGGTTTGACAGATACGCAGTATTTT
.	.	TRBV11-3	TRBJ2-3	14	CASSLGGSTDTQYF	TGTGCCAGCAGCCTCGGGGGATCCACAGATACGCAGTATTTT
once	TRBD2	TRBV7-7	TRBJ2-7	14	CASSLEASGGPKYF	TGTGCCAGCAGCTTAGAGGCTAGCGGGGGGCCCAAGTACTTC
.	TRBD2	TRBV2	TRBJ2-5	15	CASSEGGLAGRTQYF	TGTGCCAGCAGTGAGGGGGGATTAGCGGGGCGGACCCAGTACTTC
.	.	TRBV6-5	TRBJ2-7	14	CASSRQESSYEQYF	TGTGCCAGCAGTAGACAGGAGAGCTCCTACGAGCAGTACTTC